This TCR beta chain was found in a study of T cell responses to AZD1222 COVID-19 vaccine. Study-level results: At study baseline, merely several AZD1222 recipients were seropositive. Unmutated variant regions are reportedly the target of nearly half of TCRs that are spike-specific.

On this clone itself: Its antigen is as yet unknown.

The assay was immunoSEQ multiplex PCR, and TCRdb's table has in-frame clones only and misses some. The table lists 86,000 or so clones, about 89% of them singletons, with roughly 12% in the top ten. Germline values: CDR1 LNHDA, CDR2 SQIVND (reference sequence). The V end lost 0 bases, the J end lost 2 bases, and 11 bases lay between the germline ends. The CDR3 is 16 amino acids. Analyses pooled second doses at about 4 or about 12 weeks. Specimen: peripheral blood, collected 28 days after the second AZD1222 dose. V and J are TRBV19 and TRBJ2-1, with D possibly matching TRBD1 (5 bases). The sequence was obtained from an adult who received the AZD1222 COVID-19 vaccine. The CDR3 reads CASSIEPRVTYNEQFF. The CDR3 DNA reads TGTGCCAGTAGTATAGAGCCCAGGGTGACCTACAATGAGCAGTTCTTC.